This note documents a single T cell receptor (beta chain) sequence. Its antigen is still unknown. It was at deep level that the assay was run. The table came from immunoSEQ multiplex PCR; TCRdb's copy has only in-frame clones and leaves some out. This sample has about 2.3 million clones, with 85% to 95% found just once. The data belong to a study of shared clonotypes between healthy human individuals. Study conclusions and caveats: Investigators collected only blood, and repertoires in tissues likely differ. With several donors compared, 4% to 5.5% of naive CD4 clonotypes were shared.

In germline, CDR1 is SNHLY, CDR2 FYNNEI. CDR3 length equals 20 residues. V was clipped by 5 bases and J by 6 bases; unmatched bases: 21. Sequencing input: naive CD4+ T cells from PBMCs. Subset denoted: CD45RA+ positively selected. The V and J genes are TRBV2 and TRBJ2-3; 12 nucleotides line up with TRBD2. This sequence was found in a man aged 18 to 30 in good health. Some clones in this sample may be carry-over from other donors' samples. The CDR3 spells CASSTPRTSGASPIGDTQYF. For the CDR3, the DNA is TGTGCCAGCAGTACCCCCCGGACTAGCGGGGCATCTCCAATAGGGGATACGCAGTATTTT. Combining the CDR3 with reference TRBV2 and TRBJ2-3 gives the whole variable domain EPEVTQTPSHQVTQMGQEVILRCVPISNHLYFYWYRQILGQKVEFLVSFYNNEISEKSEIFDDQFSVERPDGSNFTLKIRSTKLEDSAMYFCASSTPRTSGASPIGDTQYFGPGTRLTVL.